These 32 T cell receptor beta chains were sequenced from one sample in a study of CD8 T cells in ankylosing spondylitis. In TCRdb, the 5' RACE reads were re-called with MiXCR into one record per CDR3 protein. This sample carries more than 35,000 distinct CDR3 sequences, 5.5% to 7.5% of them seen once, and the ten largest clones take 10% to 15%. Sequences were obtained from blood, either unsorted or a sorted T cell fraction (not recorded which). These TCRs come from a male donor with ankylosing spondylitis or in good health (not recorded which).

At least ten counts were recorded for this clonotype. The CDR3 protein is CASRSLSNRGPSNQPQHF. The DNA for the CDR3 is TGTGCCAGCAGATCTCTCTCCAACAGGGGCCCCTCCAATCAGCCCCAGCATTTT. V usage is TRBV27 and J usage is TRBJ1-5, with 7 bases that match TRBD1. Germline trimming cut 6 bases from V and 3 bases from J; bases unmatched to any gene: 17. The CDR3 length is 18 residues. CDR1 and CDR2 from the germline V gene are MNHEY and SMNVEV (reference sequence).

This clonotype appeared many times. The rearrangement links TRBV9 to TRBJ2-4; D is ambiguous. The CDR3 is 16 residues long. V shed 0 bases and J shed 4 bases, with 14 bases lying between them. Germline V CDR1 and CDR2: SGDLS, YYNGEE. CDR3 protein: CASSVGWLTQKNIQYF. CDR3 in DNA: TGTGCCAGCAGCGTAGGATGGCTAACCCAAAAAAACATTCAGTACTTC.

A remark on this clonotype: Compared with germline, one end of the junction differs, possibly owing to a read error. This chain's CDR3 is CASSIDGLGTYGSGANVLIF. CDR3 DNA: TGTGCCAGTAGTATCGACGGCCTGGGGACGTACGGCTCTGGGGCCAACGTCCTGATTTTC. This chain connects TRBV19 to TRBJ2-6; D is possibly TRBD1 or TRBD2 (5 bases each). Germline CDR1 and CDR2: LNHDA and SQIVND (reference sequence). The CDR3 length is 20 residues.

This clonotype was picked up many times. The CDR3 nucleotides read TGTGCCAGCCGCAGGACAGTCCTGAACACTGAAGCTTTCTTT. It is translated as CASRRTVLNTEAFF. This sequence joins TRBV12-3 or TRBV12-4 and TRBJ1-1; the D gene is possibly TRBD1 (6 bases). The length of the CDR3 is 14 residues. Deletions cut 8 bases from V and 0 bases from J, with 13 bases between.

At least ten counts were recorded for this clonotype. The V call is TRBV7-8, the J call TRBJ2-1; no firm D call. The CDR3 covers 17 residues. Germline V gene sequence: CDR1 SGHVS, CDR2 FQNEAQ. The germline V and J ends were trimmed by 1 base and 1 base, with 14 bases remaining between them. The CDR3 protein is CASSLGWTRGSYNEQFF. In DNA, the CDR3 is TGTGCCAGCAGCTTAGGGTGGACGCGAGGTTCCTACAATGAGCAGTTCTTC.

Many counts were recorded for this clonotype. The chain links TRBV5-1 to TRBJ2-7; TRBD2 aligns across 8 bases. CDR3 length: 14 residues. The trim removed 4 bases at V and 2 bases at J, leaving 5 bases unmatched. Germline V gene lookup returns CDR1 SGHRS and CDR2 YFSETQ. CDR3 region: CASSRLARTYEQYF. The CDR3 DNA reads TGCGCCAGCAGCCGACTAGCGAGGACCTACGAGCAGTACTTC.

Worth noting for this clonotype: This may be a read error, as it is one base from a much larger clone. The rearrangement joins TRBV5-5 to TRBJ2-2; D gene ambiguous. The CDR3 extends over 13 amino acids. V lost 7 bases and J 3 bases, leaving 10 bases between the germline ends. Germline lookup yields CDR1 SGHKS and CDR2 YYEKEE (reference sequence). The CDR3 loop is CASVSRDTGELFF. The CDR3 region has the DNA TGTGCCAGCGTCTCACGTGACACCGGGGAGCTGTTTTTT.

This clonotype was counted at least ten times. The chain uses TRBV5-5 and TRBJ2-1; D remains unclear. The CDR3 runs to 13 residues. Germline lookup yields CDR1 SGHKS and CDR2 YYEKEE (reference sequence). V lost 4 bases, J lost 8 bases, and 13 bases lay in between. CDR3 coding DNA: TGTGCCAGCAGCATAGGGTCTTCGGATGAGCAGTTCTTC. This sequence encodes CASSIGSSDEQFF.

This clonotype occurred many times. The chain is built from TRBV20-1 and TRBJ2-7; a possible D gene is TRBD1 (5 bases). The CDR3 extends over 16 amino acids. Trimming took 0 bases from V and 5 from J, leaving 20 bases between them. Per the germline V gene, CDR1 is DFQATT and CDR2 is SNEGSKA (reference sequence). CDR3 loop: CSARDPIGAPGHEQYF. CDR3 DNA sequence: TGCAGTGCTAGAGATCCCATTGGGGCACCCGGGCACGAGCAGTACTTC.

This clonotype was detected many times. The chain is built from TRBV30 and TRBJ2-3; D possibly corresponds to TRBD2 (6 bases). Between the trimmed V and J ends, which lost 5 bases and 4 bases, there was a span of 22 bases. Germline assignment: CDR1 GTSNPN and CDR2 SVGIG (reference sequence). The CDR3 runs 16 residues. CDR3 coding DNA: TGTGCCTGGGGCACGACTTTCGGGGGAGCCGCAGATACGCAGTATTTT. It translates to CAWGTTFGGAADTQYF. Variable domain in full (rest from reference TRBV30 and TRBJ2-3): SQTIHQWPATLVQPVGSPLSLECTVEGTSNPNLYWYRQAAGRGLQLLFYSVGIGQISSEVPQNLSASRPQDRQFILSSKKLLLSDSGFYLCAWGTTFGGAADTQYFGPGTRLTVL.

CDR3 sequence reads: CSAISPGGRYRDTEAFF. CDR3 nucleotides: TGCAGCGCTATAAGTCCTGGGGGAAGATATAGGGACACTGAAGCTTTCTTT. The V gene is TRBV29-1, the J gene TRBJ1-1, with D perhaps matching TRBD1 (5 bases). The V and J ends lost 7 bases and 3 bases respectively, with 27 bases between them. The CDR3 has 17 residues. Germline CDR1 reads SQVTM; CDR2 reads ANQGSEA.

This clonotype was detected many times. The chain employs TRBV6-2 or TRBV6-3 and TRBJ2-7, with D possibly TRBD1 on 5 matching bases. The V gene lost 7 bases and the J gene lost 6 bases, with 16 bases spanning the gap. Per the germline V gene, CDR1 is MNHEY and CDR2 is SVGEGT. The CDR3 spans 13 residues. For the CDR3, the DNA is TGTGCCAGCAAAACGCAGGGTCAGGGCGAGCAGTACTTC. Amino acids: CASKTQGQGEQYF.

The V gene is TRBV18, the J gene TRBJ2-1; no definite D call. The V end lost 0 bases, the J end lost 4 bases, and 7 bases lay between the germline ends. The CDR3 length is 14 residues. Germline V lookup: CDR1 KGHSH, CDR2 LQKENI. CDR3 amino acids: CASSPPSVYNEQFF. Here the CDR3 DNA reads TGTGCCAGCTCACCACCCTCAGTGTACAATGAGCAGTTCTTC.

The chain is built from TRBV7-2 and TRBJ1-2; 8 positions agree with TRBD1. The CDR3 is 13 residues long. The V segment lost 5 bases and the J segment 4 bases; nucleotides outside the gene matches: 3. Germline-derived CDR1 and CDR2 are SGHTA and FQGNSA. The DNA of the CDR3 is TGTGCCAGCAGCCGGGACAGGCTCTATGGCTACACCTTC. Translating gives CASSRDRLYGYTF.

This clonotype was found many times. The rearrangement joins TRBV7-8 to TRBJ2-3; the match to TRBD2 covers 8 bases. The CDR3 sequence is 12 residues long. Trimming at V came to 5 bases and at J to 10 bases, leaving 5 bases not matched to a gene. Looked up from germline, CDR1 is SGHVS and CDR2 is FQNEAQ. The DNA for the CDR3 is TGTGCCAGCAGCCCGGGGGGGGTTTCGCAGTATTTT. Translated: CASSPGGVSQYF.

This clonotype showed up many times. This chain connects TRBV14 to TRBJ2-3; D uncertain. The CDR3 is 14 amino acids. Germline lookup yields CDR1 SGHDN and CDR2 FVKESK. Trimming removed 1 base from V and 3 bases from J, with 8 bases in between. This CDR3 reads CASSQVVKTDTQYF. CDR3 in DNA: TGTGCCAGCAGCCAAGTGGTCAAGACAGATACGCAGTATTTT.

There are many counts of this clonotype. The chain couples TRBV5-1 to TRBJ2-1; D call uncertain. The CDR3 extends over 13 amino acids. Per germline, CDR1 SGHRS and CDR2 YFSETQ. V lost 4 bases, J lost 10 bases, and 15 bases lay in between. The CDR3 loop reads CASSPFPSAEQFF. CDR3 nucleotides: TGCGCCAGCAGCCCCTTCCCCTCCGCCGAGCAGTTCTTC.

This clonotype was counted ten times or more. One end of the junction does not line up with germline, which may come from a read error. The rearrangement uses TRBV10-3 and TRBJ2-7; D may correspond to TRBD1 or TRBD2 (8 bases each). There are 10 residues in the CDR3. The germline V gene has CDR1 ENHRY and CDR2 SYGVKD. The CDR3 DNA reads TGTGCCATCACGGGGGGGACAGGTGGATTC. Translating gives CAITGGTGGF.

This clonotype was found many times. The genes are TRBV4-1 and TRBJ2-7; weak D call: TRBD2 (6 bases). V was shortened by 4 bases and J by 0 bases, with 16 bases between the two germline ends. The CDR3 has 16 amino acids. The germline V gene has CDR1 MGHRA and CDR2 YSYEKL. DNA of the CDR3: TGCGCCAGCAGCCTCCAGTCGGGACTGAGCTCCTACGAGCAGTACTTC. This sequence encodes CASSLQSGLSSYEQYF.

At least ten counts were recorded for this clonotype. The chain links TRBV27 to TRBJ1-1, with D uncertain. V was clipped by 6 bases and J by 4 bases, with 9 bases between them. Looked up from germline, CDR1 is MNHEY and CDR2 is SMNVEV (reference sequence). The CDR3 runs to 12 residues. The CDR3: CASSSRATEAFF. CDR3 coding DNA: TGTGCCAGCAGCTCTCGGGCCACTGAAGCTTTCTTT.

This clonotype has at least ten counts. The J gene is TRBJ2-5, the V gene TRBV5-1; the D call may be TRBD1 or TRBD2 (5 bases each). V was cut by 5 bases and J by 2 bases, with 16 bases left in between. This CDR3 comprises 15 residues. Germline CDR1 is SGHRS and CDR2 is YFSETQ. The DNA for the CDR3 is TGCGCCAGCAGGCTGGGACCGACCATACAAGAGACCCAGTACTTC. It codes for CASRLGPTIQETQYF. The full variable domain, rest sourced from reference TRBV5-1 and TRBJ2-5, is KAGVTQTPRYLIKTRGQQVTLSCSPISGHRSVSWYQQTPGQGLQFLFEYFSETQRNKGNFPGRFSGRQFSNSRSEMNVSTLELGDSALYLCASRLGPTIQETQYFGPGTRLLVL.

In its sample, this clonotype was seen many times. The chain joins TRBV5-1 to TRBJ1-1; D is unclear. V was cut by 0 bases and J by 7 bases, with 10 bases left in between. Germline values: CDR1 SGHRS, CDR2 YFSETQ. The CDR3 consists of 13 residues. CDR3 sequence (DNA): TGCGCCAGCAGCTTGGCCGGGATCGATGAAGCTTTCTTT. This sequence encodes CASSLAGIDEAFF.

This clonotype was recorded many times. The chain couples TRBV28 to TRBJ1-1; D is unclear. CDR1 MDHEN and CDR2 SYDVKM come from the germline V gene. V was clipped by 3 bases and J by 4 bases, with 21 bases between them. The CDR3 contains 17 residues. CDR3 nucleotides: TGTGCCAGCAGTTTCTCCGGGGTTCGCCCCCGGGCCACTGAAGCTTTCTTT. This gives the protein CASSFSGVRPRATEAFF.

The table lists this clonotype with many counts. The CDR3 bases are TGCGCCAGCAGCTTCACGTCGCCCCAAGAGCTGTTTTTT. Amino acids: CASSFTSPQELFF. This chain connects TRBV5-1 to TRBJ2-2; D is unresolved. The germline gives CDR1 SGHRS, CDR2 YFSETQ. Trimming pared 2 bases from V and 11 bases from J, leaving 13 bases between. This CDR3 spans 13 amino acids.

This clonotype was counted at least ten times. The chain joins TRBV4-2 to TRBJ2-1, with D perhaps being TRBD1 or TRBD2 (5 bases each). V lost 1 base to trimming and J lost 0 bases, with 25 bases between them. Germline V gene data show CDR1 as LGHNA and CDR2 as YNFKEQ. The CDR3 totals 21 residues. The CDR3 DNA is TGTGCCAGCAGCCAAGTCGCCCCCTCGGGACCCACTTTGTTCTCCTACAATGAGCAGTTCTTC. Encoded protein: CASSQVAPSGPTLFSYNEQFF.

Ten or more counts support this clonotype. A much larger clone differs by one base, so this may be a read error. This sequence joins TRBV5-4 and TRBJ2-7; D may correspond to TRBD1 or TRBD2 (6 bases each). This CDR3 is 13 amino acids long. V was pared by 2 bases and J by 5 bases, with 11 bases between. The germline V gene has CDR1 SGHNT and CDR2 YYREEE (reference sequence). As DNA, the CDR3 is TGTGCCAGCAGCTTAGGGGGGACCAACGAGCAGTACTTC. Residues: CASSLGGTNEQYF. Using reference TRBV5-4 and TRBJ2-7 for the parts outside the CDR3, the full variable domain is ETGVTQSPTHLIKTRGQQVTLRCSSQSGHNTVSWYQQALGQGPQFIFQYYREEENGRGNFPPRFSGLQFPNYSSELNVNALELDDSALYLCASSLGGTNEQYFGPGTRLTVT.

In its sample, this clonotype was seen many times. The chain links TRBV6-5 to TRBJ1-2; the match to TRBD1 covers 7 bases. The CDR3 spans 13 residues. Germline V CDR1 and CDR2: MNHEY, SVGAGI. J gave up 6 bases and V 3 bases, and 4 bases lay outside the gene matches. CDR3 nucleotide sequence: TGTGCCAGCAGTTATAGAGACAGGGATGGCTACACCTTC. It is translated as CASSYRDRDGYTF.

The table lists this clonotype with many counts. This chain joins TRBV6-5 and TRBJ2-5; no definite D call. In germline, CDR1 is MNHEY, CDR2 SVGAGI. This CDR3 region has 12 residues. Trimming removed 2 bases at V and 4 bases at J, with 5 bases between. CDR3 DNA: TGTGCCAGCAGTTACAATGGAGAGACCCAGTACTTC. Its translation: CASSYNGETQYF.

This clonotype was seen many times. This rearrangement joins TRBV5-1 to TRBJ1-1, with D possibly matching TRBD1 (5 bases). From germline, CDR1 is SGHRS and CDR2 YFSETQ. The CDR3 is 14 residues long. V lost 1 base, J lost 4 bases, and 11 bases lay in between. The CDR3 is CASSLRITGTEAFF. CDR3 DNA: TGCGCCAGCAGCTTGAGAATTACAGGCACTGAAGCTTTCTTT.

In its sample, this clonotype was seen many times. The chain is built from TRBV12-3 or TRBV12-4 and TRBJ2-3; D remains unclear. CDR3 length equals 13 residues. V gave up 6 bases and J gave up 0 bases, with 7 bases separating them. CDR3 loop: CASSLRSTDTQYF. CDR3 in DNA: TGTGCCAGCAGCCTACGAAGCACAGATACGCAGTATTTT.

In its sample, this clonotype ranks as medium-sized. The J gene is TRBJ2-5, the V gene TRBV6-5; 10 positions agree with TRBD1. Germline V gives CDR1 MNHEY, CDR2 SVGAGI. V shed 0 bases, J shed 5 bases, and the junction held 6 bases outside the gene matches. The CDR3 length is 16 residues. CDR3 coding DNA: TGTGCCAGCAGTTACTCCCGGACAGGGGGAGGGGAGACCCAGTACTTC. Amino acid sequence: CASSYSRTGGGETQYF.

At least ten counts were recorded for this clonotype. The chain combines TRBV25-1 with TRBJ2-5; D may be TRBD2 (6 bases). V was clipped by 6 bases and J by 7 bases, with 9 bases between them. CDR3 length: 11 amino acids. Germline V gene lookup returns CDR1 MGHDK and CDR2 SYGVNS. CDR3 in amino acids: CASSVGGTQYF. For the CDR3, the DNA is TGTGCCAGCAGCGTCGGGGGGACCCAGTACTTC.